These T cell receptor beta chains were read from a single sample in a study of vaccination and CD4 T cells after COVID-19. TCRdb independently ran MiXCR on the PCR reads; one entry per CDR3 protein. Among about 20,000 distinct CDR3 sequences listed, over 50% were seen once. What these receptors recognize is not known. Material: CD4+ T cells from blood, cultured in vitro. The receptors come from a human donor who had recovered from COVID-19. Both conserved end residues are part of each CDR3. The D gene is left open where the match is weak. Some rows have no size entry. The others give once, few or many, or a class for an expanded clone.

>TRBD1|TRBV6-1|TRBJ1-3|NA
CASSLLGTGLLSSGNTIYF
TGTGCCAGCAGCCTTCTGGGGACAGGGTTACTGAGCTCTGGAAACACCATATATTTT
>NA|TRBV2|TRBJ1-6|once
CASPKWVGKGGYNSPLHF
TGTGCCAGCCCTAAATGGGTGGGCAAAGGGGGTTATAATTCACCCCTCCACTTT
>NA|TRBV19|TRBJ1-5|NA
CASTPQGGQPQHF
TGTGCCAGTACCCCCCAGGGAGGTCAGCCCCAGCATTTT
>NA|TRBV6-5|TRBJ1-2|NA
CASSYSREGGYTF
TGTGCCAGCAGTTACTCTAGGGAAGGAGGCTACACCTTC
>NA|TRBV6-1|TRBJ1-6|NA
CASRTFLDSYNSPLHF
TGTGCCAGCAGGACGTTTTTGGACTCCTATAATTCACCCCTCCACTTT
>NA|TRBV28|TRBJ1-2|NA
CASGGEGPAGDGYTF
TGTGCCAGCGGAGGAGAGGGGCCGGCGGGGGATGGCTACACCTTC
>NA|TRBV6-2/TRBV6-3|TRBJ1-1|NA
CASSSVGGMNTEAFF
TGTGCCAGCAGTTCAGTCGGGGGCATGAACACTGAAGCTTTCTTT
>NA|TRBV11-2|TRBJ2-2|NA
CASSRRSTGELFF
TGTGCCAGCAGCCGCCGAAGCACCGGGGAGCTGTTTTTT
>NA|TRBV15|TRBJ1-4|NA
CATSTDFGSEKLFF
TGTGCCACCAGCACCGATTTCGGTTCAGAAAAACTGTTTTTT
>TRBD1|TRBV7-2|TRBJ1-5|NA
CASSSGQVVQPQHF
TGTGCCAGCAGCTCCGGACAGGTGGTTCAGCCCCAGCATTTT
>NA|TRBV7-2|TRBJ1-2|NA
CASSRTLSGGYGYTF
TGTGCCAGCAGCCGTACCCTCTCGGGCGGCTATGGCTACACCTTC
>TRBD2|TRBV7-2|TRBJ2-7|NA
CASSLEYSGRALWEQYF
TGTGCCAGCAGCTTAGAGTATAGCGGGAGGGCCCTATGGGAGCAGTACTTC
>NA|TRBV20-1|TRBJ1-2|NA
CSAKADYGYTF
TGCAGTGCTAAGGCAGACTATGGCTACACCTTC
>TRBD1|TRBV20-1|TRBJ1-1|few
CSARDREDSFF
TGCAGTGCTCGGGACAGGGAAGATTCTTTCTTT
>TRBD2|TRBV20-1|TRBJ2-3|few
CSAPSPGTSPGDTQYF
TGCAGTGCTCCCAGTCCCGGGACTAGTCCGGGAGATACGCAGTATTTT
>TRBD1|TRBV7-6|TRBJ2-7|NA
CASSPGQGGYEQYF
TGTGCCAGCAGCCCGGGACAGGGCGGCTACGAGCAGTACTTC
>NA|TRBV19|TRBJ1-5|NA
CASSIGNSGWPQHF
TGTGCCAGTAGTATAGGAAACAGTGGATGGCCCCAGCATTTT
>NA|TRBV7-2|TRBJ2-5|NA
CASSLAPERETQYF
TGTGCCAGCAGCTTAGCTCCGGAGCGAGAGACCCAGTACTTC
>NA|TRBV18|TRBJ1-1|NA
CASSPVSGVVTEAFF
TGTGCCAGCTCACCAGTGTCAGGGGTAGTCACTGAAGCTTTCTTT
>TRBD1|TRBV27|TRBJ1-1|NA
CASSLTGYSEAFF
TGTGCCAGCAGTTTGACAGGGTATTCCGAAGCTTTCTTT
>NA|TRBV27|TRBJ1-2|NA
CASSATGLYGYTF
TGTGCCAGCAGTGCGACGGGGCTCTATGGCTACACCTTC
>TRBD1|TRBV9|TRBJ1-1|NA
CASRSRTGGFTEAFF
TGTGCCAGCAGATCCCGGACAGGGGGATTTACTGAAGCTTTCTTT
>NA|TRBV7-6|TRBJ2-7|NA
CASSSPGQAFYEQYF
TGTGCCAGCAGCTCCCCGGGCCAGGCTTTCTACGAGCAGTACTTC
>NA|TRBV12-3/TRBV12-4|TRBJ1-5|few
CASRGKGQPQHF
TGTGCCAGCAGGGGAAAGGGACAGCCCCAGCATTTT